This note documents a single T cell receptor (beta chain) sequence. Its antigen is as yet unknown. TCRdb's table, derived via immunoSEQ multiplex PCR, lists solely in-frame clones and lacks some. The sample lists about 86,000 clones; about nine tenths were seen once. The data belong to a study of graft-versus-host responses after intestinal transplantation. About the study: For 2 to 4 years after anti-thymocyte globulin induction, all recipients took tacrolimus and steroids.

The source was unstimulated CD4+ T cells sorted from spleen or lymph node cells, collected before transplant. This receptor was identified in a human donor who was the organ donor for an intestinal transplant.

The CDR3 spells CASSGRAGNYEQYF. The CDR3 region has the DNA TGTGCCAGCAGCGGAAGGGCGGGGAACTACGAGCAGTACTTC. The V call is TRBV5-8, the J call TRBJ2-7, with TRBD2 as a possible D gene (6 bases). Germline V gives CDR1 SGHTS, CDR2 YDEGEE. This CDR3 has 14 amino acids. The ends were cut back, 4 bases at V and 3 bases at J, with 14 bases in the middle.